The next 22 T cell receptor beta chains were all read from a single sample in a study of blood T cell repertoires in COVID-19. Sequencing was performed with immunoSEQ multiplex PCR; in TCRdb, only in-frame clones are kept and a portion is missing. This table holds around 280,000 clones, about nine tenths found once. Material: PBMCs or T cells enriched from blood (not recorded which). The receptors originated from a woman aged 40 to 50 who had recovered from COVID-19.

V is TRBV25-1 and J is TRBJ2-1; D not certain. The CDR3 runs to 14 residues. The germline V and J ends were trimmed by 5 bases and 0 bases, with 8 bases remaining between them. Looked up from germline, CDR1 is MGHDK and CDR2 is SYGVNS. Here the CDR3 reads CASSPESSYNEQFF. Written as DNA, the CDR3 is TGTGCCAGCAGTCCGGAGAGCTCCTACAATGAGCAGTTCTTC.

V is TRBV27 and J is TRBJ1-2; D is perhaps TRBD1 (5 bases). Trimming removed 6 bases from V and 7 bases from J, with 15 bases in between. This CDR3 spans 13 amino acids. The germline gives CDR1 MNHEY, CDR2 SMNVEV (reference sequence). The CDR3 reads CASSLFGGAGYTF. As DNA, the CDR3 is TGTGCCAGCAGCCTGTTCGGGGGAGCTGGCTACACCTTC.

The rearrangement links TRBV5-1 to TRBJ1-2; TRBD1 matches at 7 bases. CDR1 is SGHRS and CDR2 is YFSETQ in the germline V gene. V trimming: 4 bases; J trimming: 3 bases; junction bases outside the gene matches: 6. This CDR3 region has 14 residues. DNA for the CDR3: TGCGCCAGCAGCCCGGGCACAGGGGACTATGGCTACACCTTC. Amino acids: CASSPGTGDYGYTF. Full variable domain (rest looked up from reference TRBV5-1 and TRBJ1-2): KAGVTQTPRYLIKTRGQQVTLSCSPISGHRSVSWYQQTPGQGLQFLFEYFSETQRNKGNFPGRFSGRQFSNSRSEMNVSTLELGDSALYLCASSPGTGDYGYTFGSGTRLTVV.

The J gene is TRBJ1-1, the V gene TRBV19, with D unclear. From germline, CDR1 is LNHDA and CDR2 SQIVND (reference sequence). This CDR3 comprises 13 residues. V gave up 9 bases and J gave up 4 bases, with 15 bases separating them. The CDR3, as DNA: TGTGCCAGCTCCATCGCCGGAGGCACTGAAGCTTTCTTT. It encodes CASSIAGGTEAFF.

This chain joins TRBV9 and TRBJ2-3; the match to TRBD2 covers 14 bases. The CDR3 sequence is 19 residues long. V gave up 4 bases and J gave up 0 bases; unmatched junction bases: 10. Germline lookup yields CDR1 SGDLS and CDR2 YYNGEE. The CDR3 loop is CASSRVGLAGDPSTDTQYF. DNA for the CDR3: TGTGCCAGCAGCCGGGTGGGACTAGCGGGAGATCCTAGCACAGATACGCAGTATTTT.

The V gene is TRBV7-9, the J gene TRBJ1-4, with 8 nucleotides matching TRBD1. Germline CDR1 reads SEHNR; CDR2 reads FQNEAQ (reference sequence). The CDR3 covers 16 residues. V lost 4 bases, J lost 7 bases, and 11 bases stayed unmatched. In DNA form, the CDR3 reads TGTGCCAGCAGCTCCAGCGCCGGGACAGGTGTTGAAAAACTGTTTTTT. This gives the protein CASSSSAGTGVEKLFF.

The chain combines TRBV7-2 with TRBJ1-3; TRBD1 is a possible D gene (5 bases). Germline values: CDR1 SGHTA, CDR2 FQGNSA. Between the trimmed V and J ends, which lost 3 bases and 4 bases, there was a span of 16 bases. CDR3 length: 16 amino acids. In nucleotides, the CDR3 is TGTGCCAGCAGCTTGTATCCGACAGAACCCGGAAACACCATATATTTT. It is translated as CASSLYPTEPGNTIYF. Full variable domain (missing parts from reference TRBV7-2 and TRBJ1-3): GAGVSQSPSNKVTEKGKDVELRCDPISGHTALYWYRQSLGQGLEFLIYFQGNSAPDKSGLPSDRFSAERTGGSVSTLTIQRTQQEDSAVYLCASSLYPTEPGNTIYFGEGSWLTVV.

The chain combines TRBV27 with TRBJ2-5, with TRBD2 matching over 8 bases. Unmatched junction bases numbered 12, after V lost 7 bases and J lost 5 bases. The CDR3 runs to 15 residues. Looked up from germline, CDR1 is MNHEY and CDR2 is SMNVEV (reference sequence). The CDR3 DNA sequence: TGTGCCAGCACCCTCCGGGCGGGGGGCCGGGAGACCCAGTACTTC. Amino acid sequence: CASTLRAGGRETQYF.

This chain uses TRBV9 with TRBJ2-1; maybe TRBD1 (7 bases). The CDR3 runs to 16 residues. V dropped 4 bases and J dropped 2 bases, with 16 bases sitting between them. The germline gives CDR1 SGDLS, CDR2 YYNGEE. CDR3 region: CASSIRRDSPYNEQFF. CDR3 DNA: TGTGCCAGCAGCATACGGCGGGACAGCCCCTACAATGAGCAGTTCTTC.

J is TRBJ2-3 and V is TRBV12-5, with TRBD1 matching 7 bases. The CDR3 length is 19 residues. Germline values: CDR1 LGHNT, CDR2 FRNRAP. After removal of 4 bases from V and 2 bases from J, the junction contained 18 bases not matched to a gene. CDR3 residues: CASGSSKGGPGWSTDTQYF. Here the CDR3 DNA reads TGTGCTAGTGGTTCCTCGAAAGGGGGCCCGGGTTGGTCCACAGATACGCAGTATTTT.

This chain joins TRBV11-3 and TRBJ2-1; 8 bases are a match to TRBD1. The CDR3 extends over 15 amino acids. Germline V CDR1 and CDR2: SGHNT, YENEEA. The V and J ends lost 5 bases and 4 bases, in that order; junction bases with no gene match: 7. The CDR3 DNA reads TGTGCCAGCAGCCGTGACCGGGACAGGTACAATGAGCAGTTCTTC. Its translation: CASSRDRDRYNEQFF. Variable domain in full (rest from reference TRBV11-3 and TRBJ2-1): EAGVVQSPRYKIIEKKQPVAFWCNPISGHNTLYWYLQNLGQGPELLIRYENEEAVDDSQLPKDRFSAERLKGVDSTLKIQPAELGDSAVYLCASSRDRDRYNEQFFGPGTRLTVL.

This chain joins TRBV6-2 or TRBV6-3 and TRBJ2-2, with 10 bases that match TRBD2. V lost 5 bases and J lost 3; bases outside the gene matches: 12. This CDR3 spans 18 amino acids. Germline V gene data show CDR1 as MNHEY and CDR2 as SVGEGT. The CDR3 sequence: CASSLHSGLARDTGELFF. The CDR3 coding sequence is TGTGCCAGCAGTCTCCATTCGGGACTAGCGAGGGACACCGGGGAGCTGTTTTTT.

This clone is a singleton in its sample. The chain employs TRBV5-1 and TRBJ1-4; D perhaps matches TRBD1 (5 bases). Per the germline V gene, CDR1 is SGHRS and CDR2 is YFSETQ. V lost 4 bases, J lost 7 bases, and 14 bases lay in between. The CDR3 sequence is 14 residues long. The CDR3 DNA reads TGCGCCAGCAGCCTCGGGACTCAGGTTGAAAAACTGTTTTTT. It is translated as CASSLGTQVEKLFF. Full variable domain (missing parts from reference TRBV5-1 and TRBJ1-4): KAGVTQTPRYLIKTRGQQVTLSCSPISGHRSVSWYQQTPGQGLQFLFEYFSETQRNKGNFPGRFSGRQFSNSRSEMNVSTLELGDSALYLCASSLGTQVEKLFFGSGTQLSVL.

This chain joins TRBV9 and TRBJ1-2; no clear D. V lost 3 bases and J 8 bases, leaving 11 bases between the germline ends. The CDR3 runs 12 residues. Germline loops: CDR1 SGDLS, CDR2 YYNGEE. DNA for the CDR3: TGTGCCAGCAGCGGGAGCTTGCGGGGCTACACCTTC. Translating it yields CASSGSLRGYTF.

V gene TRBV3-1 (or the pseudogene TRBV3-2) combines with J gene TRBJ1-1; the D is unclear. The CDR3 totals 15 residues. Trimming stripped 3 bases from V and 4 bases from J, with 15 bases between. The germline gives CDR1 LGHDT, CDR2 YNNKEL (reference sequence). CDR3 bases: TGTGCCAGCAGCCAGCGTCGGGGAGCGAGCACTGAAGCTTTCTTT. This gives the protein CASSQRRGASTEAFF.

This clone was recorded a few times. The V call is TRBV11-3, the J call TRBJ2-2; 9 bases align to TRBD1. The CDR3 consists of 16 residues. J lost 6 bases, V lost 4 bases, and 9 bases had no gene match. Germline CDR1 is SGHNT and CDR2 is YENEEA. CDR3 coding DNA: TGTGCCAGCAGCTCCTCCGGGACAGGGTACGCCGGGGAGCTGTTTTTT. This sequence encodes CASSSSGTGYAGELFF. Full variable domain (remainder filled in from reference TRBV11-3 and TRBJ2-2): EAGVVQSPRYKIIEKKQPVAFWCNPISGHNTLYWYLQNLGQGPELLIRYENEEAVDDSQLPKDRFSAERLKGVDSTLKIQPAELGDSAVYLCASSSSGTGYAGELFFGEGSRLTVL.

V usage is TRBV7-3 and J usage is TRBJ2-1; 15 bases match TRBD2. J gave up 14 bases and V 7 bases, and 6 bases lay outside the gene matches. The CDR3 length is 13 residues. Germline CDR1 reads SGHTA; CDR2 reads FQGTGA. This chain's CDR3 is CASTRTSGGAKFF. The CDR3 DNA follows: TGTGCCAGCACCCGGACTAGCGGGGGGGCGAAGTTCTTC.

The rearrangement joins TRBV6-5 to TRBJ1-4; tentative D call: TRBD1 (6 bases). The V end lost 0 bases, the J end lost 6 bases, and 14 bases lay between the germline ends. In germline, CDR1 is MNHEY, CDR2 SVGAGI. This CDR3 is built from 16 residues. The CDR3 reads CASSYSTGNRDEKLFF. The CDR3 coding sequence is TGTGCCAGCAGTTACTCAACCGGGAACAGGGATGAAAAACTGTTTTTT.

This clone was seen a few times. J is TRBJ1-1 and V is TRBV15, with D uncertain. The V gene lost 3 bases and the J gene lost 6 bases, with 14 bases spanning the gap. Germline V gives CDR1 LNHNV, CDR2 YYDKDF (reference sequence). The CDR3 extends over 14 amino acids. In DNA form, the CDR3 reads TGTGCCACCAGCAGGCTTAGCGGTTTACCTGAAGCTTTCTTT. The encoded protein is CATSRLSGLPEAFF.

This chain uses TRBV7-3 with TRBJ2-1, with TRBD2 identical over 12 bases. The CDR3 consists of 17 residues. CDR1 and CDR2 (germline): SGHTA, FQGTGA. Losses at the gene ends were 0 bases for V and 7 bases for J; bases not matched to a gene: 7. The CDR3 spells CASSLTGLAGGGNEQFF. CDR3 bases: TGTGCCAGCAGCTTAACCGGGCTAGCGGGAGGGGGGAATGAGCAGTTCTTC.

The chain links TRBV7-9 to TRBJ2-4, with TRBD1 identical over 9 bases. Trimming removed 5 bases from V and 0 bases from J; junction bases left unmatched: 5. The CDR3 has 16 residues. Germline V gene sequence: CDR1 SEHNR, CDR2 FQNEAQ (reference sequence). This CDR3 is CASSPWTGVAKNIQYF. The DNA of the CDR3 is TGTGCCAGCAGCCCATGGACAGGGGTAGCCAAAAACATTCAGTACTTC.

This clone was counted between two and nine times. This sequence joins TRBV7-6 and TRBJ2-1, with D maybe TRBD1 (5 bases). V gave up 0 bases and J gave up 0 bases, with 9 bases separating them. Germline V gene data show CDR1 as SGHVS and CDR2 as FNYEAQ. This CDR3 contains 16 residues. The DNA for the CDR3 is TGTGCCAGCAGCTTAGCACACAGGATCTCCTACAATGAGCAGTTCTTC. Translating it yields CASSLAHRISYNEQFF.